This TCR beta chain was obtained from a study of blood T cell repertoires in COVID-19. Study background: There were acute and convalescent COVID-19 samples, and they came from the United States, Italy and Spain.

The authors' processing: Nucleated cell number was recorded as an estimate derived from reference gene primer amplification. Method: immunoSEQ multiplex PCR; TCRdb's copy keeps in-frame clones and lacks some. V and J calls and clone size are copied from that table; D and trimming were computed from the DNA. The sample records under 95,000 clones, over 75% being singletons. V gave up 2 bases and J gave up 3 bases; unmatched junction bases: 0. The V gene's germline CDR1 is MNHEY and CDR2 SVGEGT. CDR3 length: 14 amino acids. The sequence was collected from a woman of 80 years or more with COVID-19, enrolled during active disease. The gene calls are TRBV6-2 or TRBV6-3 and TRBJ2-3; 9 nucleotides align to TRBD2. Sequencing input: peripheral blood. CDR3 nucleotides: TGTGCCAGCAGTTACGCGGGGGGGACAGATACGCAGTATTTT. As protein: CASSYAGGTDTQYF.